This T cell receptor beta chain was documented in a study of CD8+CD57+ T cells in acquired aplastic anemia. Overall study results and limits: The study identified roughly 31 CD8+ CDR3 sequences shared by patients and controls.

Germline-derived CDR1 and CDR2 are SGHTA and FQGTGA. The V and J ends lost 6 bases and 5 bases respectively, with 8 bases between them. The CDR3 has 13 amino acids. The patients chosen for sequencing had shown expansion of CD8+CD57+ cells (detected by flow cytometry). With respect to this clonotype: Its antigen is unknown.

Both TCR beta VDJ combination and CDR3 sequence profiling were carried out. Genomic DNA was the template for this profiling. Each CDR3 protein gets one entry after TCRdb re-called the reads with MiXCR. Among 160,000 or so distinct CDR3 sequences listed, around 48% were seen once. The specimen sequenced was sorted CD4+, CD8+, or CD8+CD57+ T cells (not recorded which) from PBMCs. The TCR sequence derives from a human donor with aplastic anemia. V usage is TRBV7-3 and J usage is TRBJ2-6; D remains ambiguous. The CDR3 loop reads CASSAMRANVLTF. Here the CDR3 DNA reads TGTGCCAGCAGTGCCATGAGGGCCAACGTCCTGACTTTC.